This T cell receptor (beta chain) was sequenced for a study of molecular identifiers for immune sequencing clone quantification. Study at large: In replicates, RNA from approximately 22,000 or 94,000 naive CD8 cells was divided five ways and four parts were sequenced.

TCRdb passed the PCR reads through MiXCR, listing each CDR3 protein once. The table shows more than 550,000 distinct CDR3 sequences, with roughly 27% occurring only once. A CD8+CD4-CCR7+CD45RA+ gate was used to sort naive CD8 T cells. The CDR3 totals 14 residues. Per germline, CDR1 SGHKS and CDR2 YYEKEE (reference sequence). Trimming removed 3 bases at V and 5 bases at J, with 12 bases between. This clonotype has a count of ten or more. Its antigen is still unknown. General study findings and limits: Detection of one spiked Jurkat cell's TCR RNA reportedly worked in 900,000 to 1,000,000 naive cells. The share of molecules held by clones above 20 RNA copies was over 97% in effector cells and under 1% in naive cells.

The source of this sequence is a human donor in good health. Some libraries in this study had Jurkat cell RNA spiked in. Sequenced material: naive CD8+ T cells from blood, with Jurkat cell RNA spiked in. Stated subset: FACS-sorted CD8+CD4-CCR7+CD45RA+ naive T cells. The gene calls are TRBV5-5 and TRBJ2-1, with D uncertain. The CDR3 DNA is TGTGCCAGCAGCTACCTGCCCATAGACAATGAGCAGTTCTTC. Translating it yields CASSYLPIDNEQFF.